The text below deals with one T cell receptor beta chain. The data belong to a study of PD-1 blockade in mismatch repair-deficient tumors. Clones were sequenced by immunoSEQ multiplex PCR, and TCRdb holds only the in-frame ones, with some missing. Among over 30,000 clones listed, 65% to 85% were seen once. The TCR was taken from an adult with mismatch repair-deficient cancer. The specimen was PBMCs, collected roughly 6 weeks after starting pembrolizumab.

The CDR3 spells CASRSPGQGAYGYTF. The DNA of the CDR3 is TGTGCCAGCAGATCGCCGGGACAGGGGGCCTATGGCTACACCTTC. The chain joins TRBV7-3 to TRBJ1-2; 12 bases are shared with TRBD1. The germline V gene encodes CDR1 SGHTA and CDR2 FQGTGA. The V and J ends lost 6 bases and 4 bases, in that order; junction bases with no gene match: 6. The CDR3 extends over 15 amino acids.